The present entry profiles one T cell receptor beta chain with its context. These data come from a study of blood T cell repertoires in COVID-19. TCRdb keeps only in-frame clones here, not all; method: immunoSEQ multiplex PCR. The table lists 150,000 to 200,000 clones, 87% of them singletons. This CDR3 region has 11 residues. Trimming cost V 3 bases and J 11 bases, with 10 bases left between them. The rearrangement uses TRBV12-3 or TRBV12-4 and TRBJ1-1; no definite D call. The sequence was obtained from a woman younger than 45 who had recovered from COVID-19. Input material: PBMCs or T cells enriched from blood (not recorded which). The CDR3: CASSFSQRAFF. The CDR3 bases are TGTGCCAGCAGTTTCTCTCAGCGGGCTTTCTTT.